This T cell receptor (beta chain) was retrieved from a study of T cell responses to AZD1222 COVID-19 vaccine. Study-wide findings and caveats: Spike-wide vaccine-associated CD4 TCRs dominated at 160-218 and 743-854. The donor group comprised mostly white British people and more females; the analysis possibly underestimated clonal diversity. Researchers took repertoire samples only after the peak T cell response had come.

Details on this clone: Antigen: not known.

TCRdb's table, derived via immunoSEQ multiplex PCR, lists solely in-frame clones and lacks some. Of 75,000 to 100,000 clones listed, roughly 90% are singletons. This CDR3 has 20 amino acids. The ends lost 6 bases at V and 0 bases at J; junction bases unmatched: 18. CDR1 KGHSH and CDR2 LQKENI come from the germline V gene. The rearrangement uses TRBV18 and TRBJ2-1, with 9 bases aligning to TRBD1. This TCR was sampled from an adult in good health. The source material was peripheral blood, sampled on day 0 of AZD1222 vaccination. DNA of the CDR3: TGTGCCAGCTCCCAAGGACAGGGGTTCGTTAATGGGCCCTCCTACAATGAGCAGTTCTTC. Translated, it gives CASSQGQGFVNGPSYNEQFF. Full variable domain (rest looked up from reference TRBV18 and TRBJ2-1): NAGVMQNPRHLVRRRGQEARLRCSPMKGHSHVYWYRQLPEEGLKFMVYLQKENIIDESGMPKERFSAEFPKEGPSILRIQQVVRGDSAAYFCASSQGQGFVNGPSYNEQFFGPGTRLTVL.